The following is a TCR beta chain sequence with its context. Then a second PCR, running about 6 to 11 cycles, was carried out with a sample-barcoded 5' primer and a J-beta primer mix. TCRdb passed the 5' RACE reads through MiXCR, listing each CDR3 protein once. The sample yields about 400,000 distinct CDR3 sequences, approximately 47% seen once. Germline V gene data show CDR1 as DFQATT and CDR2 as SNEGSKA (reference sequence). V dropped 5 bases and J dropped 2 bases, with 19 bases sitting between them. The CDR3 is 16 amino acids. This sample was included in a study of blood T cells in healthy people across ages.

The chain is built from TRBV20-1 and TRBJ2-1, with D possibly matching TRBD2 (5 bases). The TCR originated in a man aged 55-75 years in good health. The sequenced sample consisted of blood. The CDR3 nucleotides are TGCAGTGCTGCCAGCCCGGCGGGTGCGACCTACAATGAGCAGTTCTTC. Amino acids: CSAASPAGATYNEQFF.